The following is a T cell receptor beta chain sequence with its context. Antigen: not known. A much larger clone is a single base away; this may be a read error. CDR3 size: 15 residues. The J segment lost 7 bases and the V segment lost 6 bases, leaving 12 bases of the junction unmatched. Unique molecular identifiers (one per individual cDNA molecule) were attached. TCRdb reanalysed the 5' RACE reads using MiXCR and keeps one entry per CDR3 protein. The sample carries around 30,000 distinct CDR3 sequences, approximately 5.3% recorded once. The entry originates in a study of early T cells in non-severe SARS-CoV-2 infection. On the study more broadly: Whole-blood bulk RNA, unsorted, was sequenced, and chains were unpaired.

Whole-study results and caveats: Comparison of clonotypes with VDJdb favored anti-spike CD8 responses while missing private and CD4 specificities.

Sequencing input: whole blood. This rearrangement joins TRBV12-3 or TRBV12-4 to TRBJ2-1; 7 bases are a match to TRBD2. The receptor comes from an adult who was a healthcare worker with PCR-confirmed SARS-CoV-2 infection or an uninfected control (not recorded which). CDR3 coding DNA: TGTGCCAGCAGCCCATCAGGGAGGGTGCAGAATGAGCAGTTCTTC. Amino acid sequence: CASSPSGRVQNEQFF.